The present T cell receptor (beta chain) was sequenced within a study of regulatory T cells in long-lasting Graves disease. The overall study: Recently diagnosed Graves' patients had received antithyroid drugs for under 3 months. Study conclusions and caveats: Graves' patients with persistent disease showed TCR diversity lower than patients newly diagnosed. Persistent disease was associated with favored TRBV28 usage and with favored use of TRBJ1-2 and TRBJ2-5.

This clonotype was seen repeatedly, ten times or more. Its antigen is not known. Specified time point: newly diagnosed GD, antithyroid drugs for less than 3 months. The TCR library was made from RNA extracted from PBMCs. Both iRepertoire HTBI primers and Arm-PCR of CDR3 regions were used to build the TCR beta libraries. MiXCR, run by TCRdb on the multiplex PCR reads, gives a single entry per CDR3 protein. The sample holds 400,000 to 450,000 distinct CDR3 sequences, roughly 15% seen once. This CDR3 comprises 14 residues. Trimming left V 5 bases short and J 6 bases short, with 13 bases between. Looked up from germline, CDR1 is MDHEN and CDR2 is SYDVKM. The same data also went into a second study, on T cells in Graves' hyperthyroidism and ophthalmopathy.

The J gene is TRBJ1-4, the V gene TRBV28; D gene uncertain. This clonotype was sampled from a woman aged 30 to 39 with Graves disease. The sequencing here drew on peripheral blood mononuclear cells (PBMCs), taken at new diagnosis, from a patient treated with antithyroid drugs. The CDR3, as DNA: TGTGCCAGCAGTCCCCGAAGTCCGTATGAAAAACTGTTTTTT. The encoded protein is CASSPRSPYEKLFF.